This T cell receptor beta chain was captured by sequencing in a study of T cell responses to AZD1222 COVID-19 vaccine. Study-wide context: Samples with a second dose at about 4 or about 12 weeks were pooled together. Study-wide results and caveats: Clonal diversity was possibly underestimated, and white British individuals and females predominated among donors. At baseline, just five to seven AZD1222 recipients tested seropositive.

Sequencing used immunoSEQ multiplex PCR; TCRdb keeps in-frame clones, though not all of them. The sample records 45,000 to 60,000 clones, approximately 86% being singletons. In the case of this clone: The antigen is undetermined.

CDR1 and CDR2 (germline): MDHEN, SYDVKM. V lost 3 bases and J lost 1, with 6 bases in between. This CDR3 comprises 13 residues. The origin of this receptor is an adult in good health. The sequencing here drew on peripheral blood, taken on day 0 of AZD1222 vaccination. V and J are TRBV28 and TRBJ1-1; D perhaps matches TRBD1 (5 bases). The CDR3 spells CASSFQGNTEAFF. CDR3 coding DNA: TGTGCCAGCAGTTTTCAGGGGAACACTGAAGCTTTCTTT.